The rows below give T cell receptor beta chains drawn from one sample of a study of T cells in Graves' hyperthyroidism and ophthalmopathy. TCRdb independently ran MiXCR on the multiplex PCR reads; one entry per CDR3 protein. The sample contains about 98,000 distinct CDR3 sequences, roughly 39% of which appear only once. Sequencing was performed on peripheral blood or thyroid tissue (not recorded which). These receptors came from a woman in her twenties or thirties with Graves' hyperthyroidism. The CDR3 runs from the conserved cysteine through the conserved F or W. The D gene is left open where the match is weak. Not every row has a clone size; where given, it reads once, few, many or a size class.

>many|TRBV6-5|.|TRBJ2-7
TGTGCCAGCAGTCTCAGGGGCTGGGACTACGAGCAGTACTTC
CASSLRGWDYEQYF
>many|TRBV20-1|TRBD1|TRBJ1-4
TGCAGTGCTAGCCAGGGGGCAGGGAATGAAAAACTGTTTTTT
CSASQGAGNEKLFF
>many|TRBV2|.|TRBJ1-6
TGTGCCAGCCGAGGCTTCGGGGGCTCACCCCTCCACTTT
CASRGFGGSPLHF
>.|TRBV29-1|.|TRBJ1-5
TGCAGCGTCGAACAGGGCGGCAATCAGCCCCAGCATTTT
CSVEQGGNQPQHF
>few|TRBV19|.|TRBJ2-3
TGTGCCAGTAGTGTCCCCTCAGCGGACTTGAGCACAGATACGCAGTATTTT
CASSVPSADLSTDTQYF
>many|TRBV28|.|TRBJ1-3
TGTGCCAGCAGTTTACCTCCGACAGCTGGAAACACCATATATTTT
CASSLPPTAGNTIYF
>many|TRBV7-7|TRBD1|TRBJ1-3
TGTGCTAGCCGCAGACAGGGAGCTGGGAACACCATATATTTT
CASRRQGAGNTIYF
>.|TRBV15|.|TRBJ1-3
TGTGCCACCAGCAGAGATTTAGCGGGAGCTGGAAACACCATATATTTT
CATSRDLAGAGNTIYF
>.|TRBV7-3|.|TRBJ1-1
TGTGCCAGCAGCTTAACCGGAACGGATGAAGCTTTCTTT
CASSLTGTDEAFF
>few|TRBV10-3|TRBD1|TRBJ2-7
TGTGCCATCAAGTCGGGACAGGAAGCCTACGAGCAGTACTTC
CAIKSGQEAYEQYF
>many|TRBV9|.|TRBJ1-6
TGTGCCAGCAGCGTGGCAGGACAAAGCTCCTATAATTCACCCCTCCACTTT
CASSVAGQSSYNSPLHF
>many|TRBV7-9|.|TRBJ2-5
TGTGCCAGCAGCTTAGGGGCAGAAGAGACCCAGTACTTC
CASSLGAEETQYF
>many|TRBV5-1|.|TRBJ1-6
TGCGCCAGCAGCTTGGGACTGGGACAAGACAAAGGACCCCTCCACTTT
CASSLGLGQDKGPLHF